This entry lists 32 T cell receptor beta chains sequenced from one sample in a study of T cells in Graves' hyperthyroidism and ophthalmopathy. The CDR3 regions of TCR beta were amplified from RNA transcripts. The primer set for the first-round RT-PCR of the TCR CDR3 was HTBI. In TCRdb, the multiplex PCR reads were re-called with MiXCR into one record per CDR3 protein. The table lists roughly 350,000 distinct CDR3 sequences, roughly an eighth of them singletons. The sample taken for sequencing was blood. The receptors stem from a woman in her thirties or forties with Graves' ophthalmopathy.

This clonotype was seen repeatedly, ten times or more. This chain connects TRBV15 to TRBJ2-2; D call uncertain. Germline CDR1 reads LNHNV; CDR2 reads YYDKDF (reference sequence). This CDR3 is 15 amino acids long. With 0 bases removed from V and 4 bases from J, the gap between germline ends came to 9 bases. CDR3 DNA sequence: TGTGCCACCAGCAGAGATGCGGCTATCACCGGGGAGCTGTTTTTT. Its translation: CATSRDAAITGELFF.

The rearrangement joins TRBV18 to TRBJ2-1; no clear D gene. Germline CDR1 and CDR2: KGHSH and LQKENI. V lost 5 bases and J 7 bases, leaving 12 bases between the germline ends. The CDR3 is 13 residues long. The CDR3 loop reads CASSSGLRNEQFF. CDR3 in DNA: TGTGCCAGCTCATCCGGGCTAAGGAATGAGCAGTTCTTC. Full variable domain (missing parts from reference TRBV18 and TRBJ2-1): NAGVMQNPRHLVRRRGQEARLRCSPMKGHSHVYWYRQLPEEGLKFMVYLQKENIIDESGMPKERFSAEFPKEGPSILRIQQVVRGDSAAYFCASSSGLRNEQFFGPGTRLTVL.

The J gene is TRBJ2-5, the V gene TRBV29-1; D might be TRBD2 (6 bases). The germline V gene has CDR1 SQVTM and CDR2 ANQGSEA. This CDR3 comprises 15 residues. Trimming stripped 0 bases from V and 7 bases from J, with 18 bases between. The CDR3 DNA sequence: TGCAGCGTTGAAGATATGATCGGGGGTCGAGGGACCCAGTACTTC. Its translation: CSVEDMIGGRGTQYF. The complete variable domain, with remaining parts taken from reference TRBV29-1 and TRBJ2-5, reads SAVISQKPSRDICQRGTSLTIQCQVDSQVTMMFWYRQQPGQSLTLIATANQGSEATYESGFVIDKFPISRPNLTFSTLTVSNMSPEDSSIYLCSVEDMIGGRGTQYFGPGTRLLVL.

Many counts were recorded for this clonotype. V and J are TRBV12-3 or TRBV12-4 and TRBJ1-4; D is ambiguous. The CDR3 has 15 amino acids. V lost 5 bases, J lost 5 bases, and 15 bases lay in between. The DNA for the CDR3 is TGTGCCAGCAGTCCCAGGCCCATCGCCAATGAAAAACTGTTTTTT. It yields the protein CASSPRPIANEKLFF.

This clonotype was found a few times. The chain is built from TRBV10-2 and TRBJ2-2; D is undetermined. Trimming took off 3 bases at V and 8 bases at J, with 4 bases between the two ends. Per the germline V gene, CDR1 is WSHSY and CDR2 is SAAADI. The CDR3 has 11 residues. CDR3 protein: CASSELGELFF. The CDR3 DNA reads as TGCGCCAGCAGTGAATTAGGGGAGCTGTTTTTT.

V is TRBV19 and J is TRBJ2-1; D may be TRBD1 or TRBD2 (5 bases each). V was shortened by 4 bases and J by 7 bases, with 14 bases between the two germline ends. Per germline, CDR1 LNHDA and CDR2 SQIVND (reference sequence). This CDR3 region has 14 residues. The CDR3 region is CASSTTSPGNEQFF. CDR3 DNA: TGTGCCAGTAGTACCACTAGTCCAGGGAATGAGCAGTTCTTC.

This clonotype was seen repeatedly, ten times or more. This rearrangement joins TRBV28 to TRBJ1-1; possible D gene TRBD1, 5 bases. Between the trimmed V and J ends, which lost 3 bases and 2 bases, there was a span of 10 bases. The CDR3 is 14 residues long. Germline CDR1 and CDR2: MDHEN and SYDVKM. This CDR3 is CASSFLDSNTEAFF. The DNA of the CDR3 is TGTGCCAGCAGTTTCCTCGACAGCAACACTGAAGCTTTCTTT.

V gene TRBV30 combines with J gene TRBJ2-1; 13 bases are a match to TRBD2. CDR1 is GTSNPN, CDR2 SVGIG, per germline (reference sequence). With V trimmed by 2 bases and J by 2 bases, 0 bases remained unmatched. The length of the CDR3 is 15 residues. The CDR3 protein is CAWSTSGRAYNEQFF. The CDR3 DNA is TGTGCCTGGAGTACTAGCGGGAGGGCCTACAATGAGCAGTTCTTC.

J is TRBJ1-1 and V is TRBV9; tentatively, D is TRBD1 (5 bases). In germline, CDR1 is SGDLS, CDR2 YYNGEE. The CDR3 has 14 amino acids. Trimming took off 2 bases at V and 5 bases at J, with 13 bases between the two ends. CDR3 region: CASSVGPPETEAFF. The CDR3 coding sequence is TGTGCCAGCAGCGTGGGACCACCCGAGACTGAAGCTTTCTTT.

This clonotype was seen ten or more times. Written as DNA, the CDR3 is TGTGCCAGCACAGGGAGGACTGAAGCTTTCTTT. It specifies CASTGRTEAFF. This sequence joins TRBV6-1 and TRBJ1-1; D is possibly TRBD1 (5 bases). This CDR3 spans 11 amino acids. Per the germline V gene, CDR1 is MNHNS and CDR2 is SASEGT. V was trimmed by 7 bases and J by 5 bases, leaving 8 bases between them.

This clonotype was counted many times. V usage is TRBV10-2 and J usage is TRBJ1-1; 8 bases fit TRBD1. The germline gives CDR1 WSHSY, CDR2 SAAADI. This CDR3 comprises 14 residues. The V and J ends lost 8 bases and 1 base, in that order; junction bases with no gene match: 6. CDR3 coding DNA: TGCGCCAGCCAGAGAGGGACAGGGAACACTGAAGCTTTCTTT. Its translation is CASQRGTGNTEAFF.

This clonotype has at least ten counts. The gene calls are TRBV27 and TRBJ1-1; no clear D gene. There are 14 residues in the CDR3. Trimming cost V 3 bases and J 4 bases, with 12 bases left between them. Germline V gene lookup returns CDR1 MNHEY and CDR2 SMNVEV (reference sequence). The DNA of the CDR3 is TGTGCCAGCAGTTTCACACAATCAACCACTGAAGCTTTCTTT. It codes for CASSFTQSTTEAFF.

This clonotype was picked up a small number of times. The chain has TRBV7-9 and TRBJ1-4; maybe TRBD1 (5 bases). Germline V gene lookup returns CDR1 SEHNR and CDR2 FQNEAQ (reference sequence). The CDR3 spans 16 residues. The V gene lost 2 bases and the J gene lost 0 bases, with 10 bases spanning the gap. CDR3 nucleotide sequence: TGTGCCAGCAGCTTACTTCAGGGAGCAACTAATGAAAAACTGTTTTTT. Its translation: CASSLLQGATNEKLFF. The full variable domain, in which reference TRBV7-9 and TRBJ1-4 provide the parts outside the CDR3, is DTGVSQNPRHKITKRGQNVTFRCDPISEHNRLYWYRQTLGQGPEFLTYFQNEAQLEKSRLLSDRFSAERPKGSFSTLEIQRTEQGDSAMYLCASSLLQGATNEKLFFGSGTQLSVL.

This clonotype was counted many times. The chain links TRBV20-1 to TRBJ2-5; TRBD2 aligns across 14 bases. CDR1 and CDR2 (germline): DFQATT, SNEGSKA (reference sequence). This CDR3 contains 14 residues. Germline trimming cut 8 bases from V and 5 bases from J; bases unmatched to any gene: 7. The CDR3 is CSTAGLAGAETQYF. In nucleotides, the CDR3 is TGCAGTACCGCGGGACTAGCGGGAGCCGAGACCCAGTACTTC.

The CDR3 DNA reads TGTGCCAGCTCAACAGACCCGGACAGGGGGATCTACAATGAGCAGTTCTTC. Its translation: CASSTDPDRGIYNEQFF. The chain combines TRBV18 with TRBJ2-1, with 10 bases that match TRBD1. With V trimmed by 5 bases and J by 3 bases, 10 bases remained unmatched. The germline V gene has CDR1 KGHSH and CDR2 LQKENI. This CDR3 has 17 residues.

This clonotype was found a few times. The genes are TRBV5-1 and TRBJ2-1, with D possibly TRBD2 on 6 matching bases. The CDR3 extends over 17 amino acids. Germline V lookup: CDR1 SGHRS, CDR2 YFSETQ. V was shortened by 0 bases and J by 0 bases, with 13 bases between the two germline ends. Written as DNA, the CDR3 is TGCGCCAGCAGCTTGGCCTTAGCGGTAAGCTCCTACAATGAGCAGTTCTTC. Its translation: CASSLALAVSSYNEQFF.

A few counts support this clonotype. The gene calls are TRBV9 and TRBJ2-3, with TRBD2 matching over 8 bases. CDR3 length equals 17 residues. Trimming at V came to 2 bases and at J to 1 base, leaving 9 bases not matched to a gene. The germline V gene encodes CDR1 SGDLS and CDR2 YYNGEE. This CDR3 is CASSVRDGRAGTDTQYF. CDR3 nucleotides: TGTGCCAGCAGCGTGCGGGACGGGAGGGCCGGCACAGATACGCAGTATTTT.

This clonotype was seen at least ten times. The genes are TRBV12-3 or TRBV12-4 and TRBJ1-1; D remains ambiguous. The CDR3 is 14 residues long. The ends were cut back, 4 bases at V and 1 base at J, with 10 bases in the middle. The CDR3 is CASSSVSRNTEAFF. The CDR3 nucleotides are TGTGCCAGCAGTTCAGTAAGTAGGAACACTGAAGCTTTCTTT.

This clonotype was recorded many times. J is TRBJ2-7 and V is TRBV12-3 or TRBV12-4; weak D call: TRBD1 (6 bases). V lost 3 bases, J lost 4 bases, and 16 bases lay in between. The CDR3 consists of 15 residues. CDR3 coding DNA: TGTGCCAGCAGTTTCGTTGGACAGAGGCCTTACGAGCAGTACTTC. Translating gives CASSFVGQRPYEQYF.

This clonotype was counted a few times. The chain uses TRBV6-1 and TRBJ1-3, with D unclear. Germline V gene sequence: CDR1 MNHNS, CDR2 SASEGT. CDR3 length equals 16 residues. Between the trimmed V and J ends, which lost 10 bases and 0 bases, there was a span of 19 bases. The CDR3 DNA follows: TGTGCCACCCTCCCCGAGGGCCATTCCTCTGGAAACACCATATATTTT. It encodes CATLPEGHSSGNTIYF.

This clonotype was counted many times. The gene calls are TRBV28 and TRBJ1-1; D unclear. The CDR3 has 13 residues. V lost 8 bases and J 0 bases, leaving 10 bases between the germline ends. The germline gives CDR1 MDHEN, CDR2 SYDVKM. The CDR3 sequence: CASLQPMNTEAFF. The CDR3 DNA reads TGTGCCAGCTTACAACCGATGAACACTGAAGCTTTCTTT.

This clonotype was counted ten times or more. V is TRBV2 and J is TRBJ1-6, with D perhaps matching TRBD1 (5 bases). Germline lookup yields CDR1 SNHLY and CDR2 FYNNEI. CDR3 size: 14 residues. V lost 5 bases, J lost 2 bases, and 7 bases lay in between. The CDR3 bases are TGTGCCAGCAGTTCGGACACCTATAATTCACCCCTCCACTTT. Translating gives CASSSDTYNSPLHF.

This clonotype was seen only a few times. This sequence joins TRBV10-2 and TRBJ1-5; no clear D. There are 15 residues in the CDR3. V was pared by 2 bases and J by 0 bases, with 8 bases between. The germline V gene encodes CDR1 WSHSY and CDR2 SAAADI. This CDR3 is CASSEDGYSNQPQHF. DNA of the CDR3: TGCGCCAGCAGTGAGGACGGGTATAGCAATCAGCCCCAGCATTTT.

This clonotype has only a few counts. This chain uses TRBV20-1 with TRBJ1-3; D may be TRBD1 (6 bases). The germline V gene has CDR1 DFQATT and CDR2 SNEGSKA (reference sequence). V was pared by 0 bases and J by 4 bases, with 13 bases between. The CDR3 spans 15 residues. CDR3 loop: CSARDILGAGNTIYF. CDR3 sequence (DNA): TGCAGTGCTAGAGATATTTTGGGGGCAGGAAACACCATATATTTT.

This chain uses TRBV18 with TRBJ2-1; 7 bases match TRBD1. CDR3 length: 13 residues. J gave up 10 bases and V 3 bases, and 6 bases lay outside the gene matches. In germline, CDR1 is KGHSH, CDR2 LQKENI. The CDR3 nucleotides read TGTGCCAGCTCACCCTCCTCAGGGGGAGAGCAGTTCTTC. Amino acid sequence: CASSPSSGGEQFF.

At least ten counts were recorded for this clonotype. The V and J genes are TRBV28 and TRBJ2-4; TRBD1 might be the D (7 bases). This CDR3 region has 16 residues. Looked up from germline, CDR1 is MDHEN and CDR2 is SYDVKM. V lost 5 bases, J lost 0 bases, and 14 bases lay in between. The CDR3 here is CASSGGTVIAKNIQYF. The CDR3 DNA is TGTGCCAGCAGTGGAGGGACAGTTATAGCCAAAAACATTCAGTACTTC.

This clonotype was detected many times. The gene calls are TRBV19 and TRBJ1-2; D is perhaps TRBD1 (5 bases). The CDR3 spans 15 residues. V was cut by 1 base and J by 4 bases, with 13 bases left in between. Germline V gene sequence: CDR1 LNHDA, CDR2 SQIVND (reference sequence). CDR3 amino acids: CASSIGTLQAYGYTF. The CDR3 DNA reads TGTGCCAGTAGTATAGGGACACTCCAGGCCTATGGCTACACCTTC.

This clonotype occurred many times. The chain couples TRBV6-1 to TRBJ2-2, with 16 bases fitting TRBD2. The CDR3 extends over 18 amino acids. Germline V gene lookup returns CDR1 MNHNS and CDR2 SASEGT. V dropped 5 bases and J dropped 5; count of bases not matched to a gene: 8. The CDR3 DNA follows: TGTGCCAGCAGTTCGGGACTAGCGGGGGGGCAATGGACCGGGGAGCTGTTTTTT. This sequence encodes CASSSGLAGGQWTGELFF.

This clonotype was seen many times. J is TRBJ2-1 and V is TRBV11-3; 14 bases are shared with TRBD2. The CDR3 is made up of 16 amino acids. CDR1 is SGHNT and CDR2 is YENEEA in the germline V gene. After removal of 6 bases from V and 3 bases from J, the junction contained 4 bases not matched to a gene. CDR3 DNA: TGTGCCAGCAGGACGGGACTAGCGGGGGTCTACAATGAGCAGTTCTTC. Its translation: CASRTGLAGVYNEQFF.

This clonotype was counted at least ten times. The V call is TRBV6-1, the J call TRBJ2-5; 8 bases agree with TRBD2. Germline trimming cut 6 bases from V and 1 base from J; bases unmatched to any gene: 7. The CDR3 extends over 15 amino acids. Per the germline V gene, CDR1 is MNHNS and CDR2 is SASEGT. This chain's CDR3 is CASSRGLGPQETQYF. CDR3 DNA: TGTGCCAGCAGCCGGGGACTAGGGCCCCAAGAGACCCAGTACTTC.

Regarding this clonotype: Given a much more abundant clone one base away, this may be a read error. CDR3 amino acids: CASNSMDRDEAFF. The DNA for the CDR3 is TGCGCCAGCAACTCGATGGACAGAGATGAAGCTTTCTTT. This chain joins TRBV5-1 and TRBJ1-1; perhaps TRBD1 as D (6 bases). CDR3 length equals 13 residues. V lost 6 bases to trimming and J lost 7 bases, with 16 bases between them. Germline CDR1 and CDR2: SGHRS and YFSETQ.

The CDR3 region is CASSGTGGANTEAFF. The CDR3 DNA reads as TGTGCCAGCAGTGGGACAGGGGGCGCGAACACTGAAGCTTTCTTT. This sequence joins TRBV2 and TRBJ1-1, with 11 bases lining up with TRBD1. With V trimmed by 4 bases and J by 1 base, 2 bases remained unmatched. CDR1 is SNHLY, CDR2 FYNNEI, per germline. This CDR3 region has 15 residues.